Listed below are T cell receptor beta chains from one sample, sequenced in a study of blood T cell repertoires in COVID-19. Sequencing used immunoSEQ multiplex PCR; TCRdb keeps in-frame clones, though not all of them. The repertoire holds about 390,000 clones, with around 87% as singletons. The sample taken for sequencing was peripheral blood. The receptors derive from an older woman with COVID-19, enrolled during active disease. The CDR3 runs from the conserved cysteine through the conserved F or W. Fields, in order: J gene, D gene, clone size, V gene, CDR3 DNA, CDR3 protein. The D gene is left open where the match is weak. Size tells how often a clone was seen (once, few, many) or the class of an expanded clone, and some rows leave it out.

j_call: TRBJ2-7
d_call: TRBD2
clone_size: .
v_call: TRBV7-2
cdr3_nt: TGTGCCAGCAGCCTTCACCCGGGGGGCTCCTACGAGCAGTACTTC
cdr3_aa: CASSLHPGGSYEQYF

j_call: TRBJ2-5
d_call: TRBD2
clone_size: .
v_call: TRBV7-3
cdr3_nt: TGTGCCAGCAGCTTCACGGGGGGCCAAGAGACCCAGTACTTC
cdr3_aa: CASSFTGGQETQYF

j_call: TRBJ1-4
d_call: .
clone_size: .
v_call: TRBV6-1
cdr3_nt: TGTGCCAGCAGTGAAGCTCCAGGGAACACCGCAACTAATGAAAAACTGTTTTTT
cdr3_aa: CASSEAPGNTATNEKLFF

j_call: TRBJ2-2
d_call: TRBD2
clone_size: .
v_call: TRBV9
cdr3_nt: TGTGCCAGCAGCTCTAGCGGGGGTGGCACCGGGGAGCTGTTTTTT
cdr3_aa: CASSSSGGGTGELFF

j_call: TRBJ1-3
d_call: .
clone_size: .
v_call: TRBV4-1
cdr3_nt: TGCGCCAGCAGCCAAGACCCCTACGCGAACTCTGGAAACACCATATATTTT
cdr3_aa: CASSQDPYANSGNTIYF

j_call: TRBJ1-6
d_call: .
clone_size: .
v_call: TRBV2
cdr3_nt: TGTGCCAGCAGACAGGAGAGCTCCTATAATTCACCCCTCCACTTT
cdr3_aa: CASRQESSYNSPLHF

j_call: TRBJ2-1
d_call: .
clone_size: once
v_call: TRBV19
cdr3_nt: TGTGCCAGTAGTAGGGCTAGCAAGAGCTCCTACAATGAGCAGTTCTTC
cdr3_aa: CASSRASKSSYNEQFF

j_call: TRBJ1-5
d_call: .
clone_size: .
v_call: TRBV11-2
cdr3_nt: TGTGCCAGCAGCTTAGATAGGGCAGGGAATCAGCCCCAGCATTTT
cdr3_aa: CASSLDRAGNQPQHF

j_call: TRBJ1-2
d_call: .
clone_size: .
v_call: TRBV28
cdr3_nt: TGTGCCAGCAGTTTAAGGCGCGGGGTCTATGGCTACACCTTC
cdr3_aa: CASSLRRGVYGYTF

j_call: TRBJ1-1
d_call: TRBD1
clone_size: .
v_call: TRBV7-3
cdr3_nt: TGTGCCAGCAGCTTAATTGGACAGGGTGGCGCTGAAGCTTTCTTT
cdr3_aa: CASSLIGQGGAEAFF

j_call: TRBJ1-1
d_call: .
clone_size: .
v_call: TRBV7-2
cdr3_nt: TGTGCCAGCAGCTTAGGGACAGCCACTGAAGCTTTCTTT
cdr3_aa: CASSLGTATEAFF

j_call: TRBJ2-2
d_call: TRBD1
clone_size: .
v_call: TRBV7-7
cdr3_nt: TGTGCTAGCAGCTTGGTCTACGGACAGGGGGCAGGCGGGGAGCTGTTTTTT
cdr3_aa: CASSLVYGQGAGGELFF

j_call: TRBJ1-6
d_call: TRBD1
clone_size: .
v_call: TRBV7-7
cdr3_nt: TGTGCCAGCAGCTTTCCCCGTCGGTTCGGGCGGAAACGACAGGGTAAAATTTGCGCCCTCCACTTT
cdr3_aa: CASSFPRRFGRKRQGKICALHF

j_call: TRBJ1-2
d_call: .
clone_size: .
v_call: TRBV25-1
cdr3_nt: TGTGCCAGCAGTGCCGGTACTAGTGGCTACACCTTC
cdr3_aa: CASSAGTSGYTF

j_call: TRBJ2-7
d_call: .
clone_size: .
v_call: TRBV11-2
cdr3_nt: TGTGCCAGCAGCACCGTGTGGGCGGAGCAGTACTTC
cdr3_aa: CASSTVWAEQYF

j_call: TRBJ1-1
d_call: .
clone_size: once
v_call: TRBV2
cdr3_nt: TGTGCCAGCAGAGGGACATTGAACACTGAAGCTTTCTTT
cdr3_aa: CASRGTLNTEAFF

j_call: TRBJ2-7
d_call: TRBD2
clone_size: few
v_call: TRBV2
cdr3_nt: TGTGCCAGCAGGCTATCGGGAGGGCAGTACTTC
cdr3_aa: CASRLSGGQYF

j_call: TRBJ1-6
d_call: .
clone_size: .
v_call: TRBV30
cdr3_nt: TGTGCCTGGACCGGGACAAGTATTTCACCCCTCCACTTT
cdr3_aa: CAWTGTSISPLHF

j_call: TRBJ1-2
d_call: .
clone_size: .
v_call: TRBV3-1/TRBV3-2
cdr3_nt: TGTGCCAGCAGCCAAGACTCCAGGGGATCAAATGGCTACACCTTC
cdr3_aa: CASSQDSRGSNGYTF

j_call: TRBJ2-7
d_call: TRBD1
clone_size: .
v_call: TRBV28
cdr3_nt: TGTGCCAGCAACCCGGGACAGGACTACGAGCAGTACTTC
cdr3_aa: CASNPGQDYEQYF

j_call: TRBJ2-1
d_call: TRBD2
clone_size: .
v_call: TRBV2
cdr3_nt: TGTGCCAGCAGTGATTGGTCTAGCGGGGGTAAGGCCTACAATGAGCAGTTCTTC
cdr3_aa: CASSDWSSGGKAYNEQFF

j_call: TRBJ2-3
d_call: .
clone_size: .
v_call: TRBV6-5
cdr3_nt: TGTGCCAGCAAAGAGGTATGGATGAGCACAGATACGCAGTATTTT
cdr3_aa: CASKEVWMSTDTQYF

j_call: TRBJ2-3
d_call: .
clone_size: .
v_call: TRBV5-1
cdr3_nt: TGCGCCAGCACCCTCGGTGGGACAACGAGCACAGATACGCAGTATTTT
cdr3_aa: CASTLGGTTSTDTQYF

j_call: TRBJ1-1
d_call: .
clone_size: .
v_call: TRBV5-1
cdr3_nt: TGCGCCAGCAGCTTGGACCGTGGGGGCGTCACTGAAGCTTTCTTT
cdr3_aa: CASSLDRGGVTEAFF

j_call: TRBJ2-2
d_call: TRBD2
clone_size: .
v_call: TRBV18
cdr3_nt: TGTGCCAGCTCACCAGGAGCGGGGGGAGCCGGGGAGCTGTTTTTT
cdr3_aa: CASSPGAGGAGELFF

j_call: TRBJ2-2
d_call: .
clone_size: .
v_call: TRBV5-4
cdr3_nt: TGTGCCAGCAGCTTGAAGGGAGGCCCGCGGGGCACCGGGGAGCTGTTTTTT
cdr3_aa: CASSLKGGPRGTGELFF

j_call: TRBJ2-5
d_call: TRBD2
clone_size: .
v_call: TRBV11-1
cdr3_nt: TGTGCCAGCAGCCTAGCGGGGGGACTACAAGAGACCCAGTACTTC
cdr3_aa: CASSLAGGLQETQYF

j_call: TRBJ2-5
d_call: TRBD2
clone_size: .
v_call: TRBV7-6
cdr3_nt: TGTGCCAGCAGCCCGTCCTTGAGCGGGGGTGTCCAGGAGACCCAGTACTTC
cdr3_aa: CASSPSLSGGVQETQYF

j_call: TRBJ2-1
d_call: TRBD1
clone_size: .
v_call: TRBV7-8
cdr3_nt: TGTGCCAGCAGCACCCGATGGACAGGGGGCTACAATGAGCAGTTCTTC
cdr3_aa: CASSTRWTGGYNEQFF

j_call: TRBJ2-7
d_call: .
clone_size: .
v_call: TRBV3-1/TRBV3-2
cdr3_nt: TGTGCCAGCAGCCAAGATCTGGTCGGCTACGAGCAGTACTTC
cdr3_aa: CASSQDLVGYEQYF

j_call: TRBJ1-5
d_call: .
clone_size: .
v_call: TRBV28
cdr3_nt: TGTGCCAGCAGCCCCGGGAGGGGTGGTCGCAATCAGCCCCAGCATTTT
cdr3_aa: CASSPGRGGRNQPQHF

j_call: TRBJ2-1
d_call: .
clone_size: .
v_call: TRBV28
cdr3_nt: TGTGCCAGCAGTTTCAGGGGCGGGGGACACAATGAGCAGTTCTTC
cdr3_aa: CASSFRGGGHNEQFF

j_call: TRBJ2-1
d_call: .
clone_size: .
v_call: TRBV28
cdr3_nt: TGTGCCAGCAGTTTATCGCCCCCTAGGATCTCCAATGAGCAGTTCTTC
cdr3_aa: CASSLSPPRISNEQFF

j_call: TRBJ1-5
d_call: TRBD1
clone_size: .
v_call: TRBV28
cdr3_nt: TGTGCCAGCAGTTTGTGGACAGGGGAAGGCAATCAGCCCCAGCATTTT
cdr3_aa: CASSLWTGEGNQPQHF

j_call: TRBJ1-1
d_call: .
clone_size: .
v_call: TRBV5-6
cdr3_nt: TGTGCCAGCAGCCCCAGGGAGGCCTGGGACACTGAAGCTTTCTTT
cdr3_aa: CASSPREAWDTEAFF

j_call: TRBJ1-3
d_call: TRBD1
clone_size: .
v_call: TRBV4-2
cdr3_nt: TGTGCCAGCAGCCTTGGGCGAGGGACAGCTGGAAACACCATATATTTT
cdr3_aa: CASSLGRGTAGNTIYF

j_call: TRBJ2-7
d_call: .
clone_size: .
v_call: TRBV6-2/TRBV6-3
cdr3_nt: TGTGCCAGCAGTTGGGGCGGATCCTACGAGCAGTACTTC
cdr3_aa: CASSWGGSYEQYF

j_call: TRBJ2-7
d_call: TRBD1
clone_size: .
v_call: TRBV10-2
cdr3_nt: TGCGCCAGCAGGATCCAGGGGGTATCAGGCTACGAGCAGTACTTC
cdr3_aa: CASRIQGVSGYEQYF

j_call: TRBJ1-2
d_call: TRBD1
clone_size: few
v_call: TRBV19
cdr3_nt: TGTGCCAGTAGTACAGACAGGGGAGCTGGCTACACCTTC
cdr3_aa: CASSTDRGAGYTF

j_call: TRBJ1-1
d_call: .
clone_size: .
v_call: TRBV28
cdr3_nt: TGTGCCAGCAGTTTATACCCGGGAGAAGCTTTCTTT
cdr3_aa: CASSLYPGEAFF

j_call: TRBJ2-7
d_call: TRBD1
clone_size: .
v_call: TRBV5-1
cdr3_nt: TGCGCCAGCAGCTTGGACACAGGGGGTTGGGGGTCCTCCTACGAGCAGTACTTC
cdr3_aa: CASSLDTGGWGSSYEQYF

j_call: TRBJ2-7
d_call: .
clone_size: .
v_call: TRBV6-5
cdr3_nt: TGTGCCAGCAGTTCGCGTGGCGGCAAACCCTACGAGCAGTACTTC
cdr3_aa: CASSSRGGKPYEQYF

j_call: TRBJ2-2
d_call: TRBD1
clone_size: .
v_call: TRBV7-8
cdr3_nt: TGTGCCAGCAGCCCGGGACAGGGGGCGGCCACCGGGGAGCTGTTTTTT
cdr3_aa: CASSPGQGAATGELFF

j_call: TRBJ2-3
d_call: TRBD2
clone_size: .
v_call: TRBV19
cdr3_nt: TGTGCCAGTAGCCGTAGCGGGGGCGCTAGCACAGATACGCAGTATTTT
cdr3_aa: CASSRSGGASTDTQYF

j_call: TRBJ1-4
d_call: .
clone_size: .
v_call: TRBV6-2/TRBV6-3
cdr3_nt: TGTGCCAGCAGTTCCCCGACAGCCCAAAATGAAAAACTGTTTTTT
cdr3_aa: CASSSPTAQNEKLFF

j_call: TRBJ1-5
d_call: TRBD1
clone_size: .
v_call: TRBV28
cdr3_nt: TGTGCCGGGGGTGGGGACAGCGGCAATCAGCCCCAGCATTTT
cdr3_aa: CAGGGDSGNQPQHF

j_call: TRBJ2-1
d_call: TRBD2
clone_size: .
v_call: TRBV4-2
cdr3_nt: TGTGCCAGCAGCCAATCGCGGGGGGCCCGCAATGAGCAGTTCTTC
cdr3_aa: CASSQSRGARNEQFF

j_call: TRBJ2-3
d_call: .
clone_size: .
v_call: TRBV2
cdr3_nt: TGTGCCAGCACTAGGAACAGGAATGGAGATACGCAGTATTTT
cdr3_aa: CASTRNRNGDTQYF

j_call: TRBJ1-2
d_call: .
clone_size: .
v_call: TRBV28
cdr3_nt: TGTGCCAGCAGTTCCTTATACGGTGGCTACACCTTC
cdr3_aa: CASSSLYGGYTF

j_call: TRBJ2-1
d_call: .
clone_size: .
v_call: TRBV10-3
cdr3_nt: TGTGCCATCAGTGAGGGCAGGGTATCGATCTTC
cdr3_aa: CAISEGRVSIF

j_call: TRBJ2-5
d_call: .
clone_size: .
v_call: TRBV29-1
cdr3_nt: TGCAGCGTTGACTCGCTGGCTAGCCCCTCGGAAGAGACCCAGTACTTC
cdr3_aa: CSVDSLASPSEETQYF

j_call: TRBJ2-1
d_call: .
clone_size: .
v_call: TRBV9
cdr3_nt: TGTGCCAGCAGCGGTCGACAGGGAGGCTACAATGAGCAGTTCTTC
cdr3_aa: CASSGRQGGYNEQFF

j_call: TRBJ1-1
d_call: .
clone_size: .
v_call: TRBV18
cdr3_nt: TGTGCCAGCTCACCCGCGGGAGCGAACACTGAAGCTTTCTTT
cdr3_aa: CASSPAGANTEAFF

j_call: TRBJ2-7
d_call: TRBD2
clone_size: .
v_call: TRBV6-1
cdr3_nt: TGTGCCAGCAGTGAAGCCCGGACTAGCTTGGCTTACGAGCAGTACTTC
cdr3_aa: CASSEARTSLAYEQYF

j_call: TRBJ1-1
d_call: TRBD1
clone_size: .
v_call: TRBV6-5
cdr3_nt: TGTGCCAGCAATGGACAGGCACCGCTGAACACTGAAGCTTTCTTT
cdr3_aa: CASNGQAPLNTEAFF

j_call: TRBJ2-1
d_call: TRBD2
clone_size: .
v_call: TRBV4-1
cdr3_nt: TGCGCCAGCAGCCAACCTAGCGGGGTTGAGCAGTTCTTC
cdr3_aa: CASSQPSGVEQFF

j_call: TRBJ1-5
d_call: .
clone_size: .
v_call: TRBV27
cdr3_nt: TGTGCCAGCAGTCAGGGATTGAGGCAGCCCCAGCATTTT
cdr3_aa: CASSQGLRQPQHF